This TCR beta chain was retrieved from a study of identifying expanded T cells in peripheral blood. The repertoire was sequenced with immunoSEQ multiplex PCR; TCRdb's copy has only in-frame clones and lacks some. The data show around 95,000 clones, roughly 88% seen once. Points on this clone: Its antigen is undetermined.

Study-wide results and limits: Across healthy donors, higher total template counts meant significantly greater approximately 2-week count variance.

This clonotype was sampled from a person between 18 and 70 years old in good health. The sample taken for sequencing was blood.

The CDR3, as DNA: TGTGCCAGCAGCTTGGGGGGGCGTGGAACCGGGGAGCTGTTTTTT. The encoded protein is CASSLGGRGTGELFF. The rearrangement links TRBV5-6 to TRBJ2-2, with D perhaps TRBD1 (6 bases). Germline V gene lookup returns CDR1 SGHDT and CDR2 YYEEEE. The CDR3 runs 15 residues. Trimming took off 0 bases at V and 5 bases at J, with 11 bases between the two ends. The full variable domain, completed using reference TRBV5-6 and TRBJ2-2, is DAGVTQSPTHLIKTRGQQVTLRCSPKSGHDTVSWYQQALGQGPQFIFQYYEEEERQRGNFPDRFSGHQFPNYSSELNVNALLLGDSALYLCASSLGGRGTGELFFGEGSRLTVL.